The text below deals with one T cell receptor beta chain. Its specificity is unknown. The PCR employed 60 Vbeta primers together with 13 Jbeta primers. Sequencing used immunoSEQ multiplex PCR; TCRdb keeps in-frame clones, though not all of them. Its table records 50,000 to 60,000 clones. This sample was included in a study of cytomegalovirus exposure and HLA in healthy donors. The study's findings and limits: Upon later analysis, HLA-associated TCR beta chains proved more clonally expanded than other, equally common chains. Researchers had no immune exposure information except CMV serostatus available. Later genetic work tied a missense DCLRE1C variant to beta-chain V and J trimming. In an earlier analysis, about 87% or about 30%: the productive usage of most TCR beta V segments.

The CDR3 is made up of 14 amino acids. CDR1 SGHAT and CDR2 FQNNGV come from the germline V gene. V was cut by 6 bases and J by 0 bases, with 12 bases left in between. The chain uses TRBV11-2 and TRBJ2-7; D may be TRBD2 (5 bases). Sequenced: PBMCs. The receptor's source is a male donor in good health and CMV-seronegative. The CDR3 sequence is CASRDSGVSYEQYF. The CDR3 DNA follows: TGTGCCAGCAGAGACTCCGGGGTCTCCTACGAGCAGTACTTC.